The following is a T cell receptor beta chain sequence with its context. The antigen remains unidentified. These data originate in a study of OX40 agonist ivuxolimab in advanced cancers. Across the whole study: Partial responses were observed in three patients, of whom one had hepatocellular carcinoma and two had cutaneous melanoma. Study observations and caveats: On average, a greater number of expanded clones characterised CD8+ T cells relative to CD4+.

Measured with immunoSEQ multiplex PCR; TCRdb has only the in-frame clones, and not every one. Found here are 30,000 to 35,000 clones, roughly 89% of them singletons; the top ten hold 36%. This TCR came from an adult with an advanced solid tumor such as melanoma, head and neck, liver or kidney cancer. Sequencing was performed on CD4+ or CD8+ T cells sorted from blood, taken in a trial of the OX40 agonist ivuxolimab.

CDR3 coding DNA: TGTGCCAGCAGCGACTTCCCTCGGGTCTCTGACACAGATACGCAGTATTTT. It is translated as CASSDFPRVSDTDTQYF. This rearrangement joins TRBV2 to TRBJ2-3; D is ambiguous. The CDR3 is 17 amino acids. Germline-derived CDR1 and CDR2 are SNHLY and FYNNEI. The V end lost 6 bases, the J end lost 2 bases, and 21 bases lay between the germline ends.